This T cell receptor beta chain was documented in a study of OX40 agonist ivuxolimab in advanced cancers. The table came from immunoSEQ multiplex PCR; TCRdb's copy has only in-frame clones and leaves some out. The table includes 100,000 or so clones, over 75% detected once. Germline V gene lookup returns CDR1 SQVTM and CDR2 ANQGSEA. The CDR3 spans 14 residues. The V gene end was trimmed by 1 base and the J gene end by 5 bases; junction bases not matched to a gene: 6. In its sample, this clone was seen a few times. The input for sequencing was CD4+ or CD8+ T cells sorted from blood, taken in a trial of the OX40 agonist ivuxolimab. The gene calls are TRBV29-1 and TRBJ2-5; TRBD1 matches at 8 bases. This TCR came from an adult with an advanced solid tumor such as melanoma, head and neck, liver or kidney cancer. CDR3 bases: TGCAGCGTTGAAGGGACAGGGTTCCAGGAGACCCAGTACTTC. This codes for CSVEGTGFQETQYF. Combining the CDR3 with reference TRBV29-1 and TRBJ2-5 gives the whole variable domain SAVISQKPSRDICQRGTSLTIQCQVDSQVTMMFWYRQQPGQSLTLIATANQGSEATYESGFVIDKFPISRPNLTFSTLTVSNMSPEDSSIYLCSVEGTGFQETQYFGPGTRLLVL.